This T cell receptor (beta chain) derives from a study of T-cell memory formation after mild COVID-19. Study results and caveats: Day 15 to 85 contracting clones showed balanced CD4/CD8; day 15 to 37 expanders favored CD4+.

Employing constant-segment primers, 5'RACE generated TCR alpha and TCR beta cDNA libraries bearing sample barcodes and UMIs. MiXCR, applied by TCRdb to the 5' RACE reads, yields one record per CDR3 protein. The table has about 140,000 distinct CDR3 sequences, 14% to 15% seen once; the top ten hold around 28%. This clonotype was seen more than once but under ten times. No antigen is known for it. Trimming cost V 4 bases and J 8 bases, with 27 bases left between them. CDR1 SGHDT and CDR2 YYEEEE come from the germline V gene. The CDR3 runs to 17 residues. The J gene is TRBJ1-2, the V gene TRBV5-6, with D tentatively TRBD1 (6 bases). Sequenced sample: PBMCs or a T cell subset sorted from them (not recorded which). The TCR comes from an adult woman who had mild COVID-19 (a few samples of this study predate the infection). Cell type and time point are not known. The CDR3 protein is CASSPDGGRWSVGGYTF. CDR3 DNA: TGTGCCAGCAGCCCGGATGGGGGGCGTTGGAGTGTGGGCGGCTACACCTTC.